This entry lists 3 T cell receptor beta chains sequenced from one sample in a study of CD8 T cells in ankylosing spondylitis. The antigens these receptors bind are not known. Study-level points and caveats: What appeared characteristic of ankylosing spondylitis blood was a TCR beta motif of eight highly homologous variants.

MiXCR was run by TCRdb on the 5' RACE reads, yielding one entry per CDR3 protein. The sample carries 700,000 or so distinct CDR3 sequences, under 20% recorded once. Source material: blood, either unsorted or a sorted T cell fraction (not recorded which). The receptors were sampled from a male donor with ankylosing spondylitis.

V gene TRBV5-1 combines with J gene TRBJ1-1; D unclear. CDR3 size: 14 residues. Germline V gene lookup returns CDR1 SGHRS and CDR2 YFSETQ. Trimming left V 0 bases short and J 10 bases short, with 16 bases between. This CDR3 reads CASSLGMMGIGAFF. The CDR3 DNA sequence: TGCGCCAGCAGCTTGGGCATGATGGGGATCGGAGCTTTCTTT.

This clonotype was observed a few times. V gene TRBV5-1 combines with J gene TRBJ2-1, with 9 nucleotides matching TRBD1. Trimming cost V 3 bases and J 8 bases; bases outside gene matches: 18. Germline V gene lookup returns CDR1 SGHRS and CDR2 YFSETQ. This CDR3 is 18 amino acids long. CDR3 residues: CASSSEGSGTGSNHEQFF. The CDR3 DNA reads as TGCGCCAGCAGCTCGGAGGGGTCCGGGACAGGGTCCAACCATGAGCAGTTCTTC.

V usage is TRBV5-1 and J usage is TRBJ2-7, with a weak D call TRBD2 (5 bases). The CDR3 sequence is 14 residues long. Germline CDR1 reads SGHRS; CDR2 reads YFSETQ. The V and J ends lost 3 bases and 3 bases respectively, with 13 bases between them. The CDR3 protein is CASSSLGPFYEQYF. Written as DNA, the CDR3 is TGCGCCAGCAGCTCACTAGGGCCCTTCTACGAGCAGTACTTC.